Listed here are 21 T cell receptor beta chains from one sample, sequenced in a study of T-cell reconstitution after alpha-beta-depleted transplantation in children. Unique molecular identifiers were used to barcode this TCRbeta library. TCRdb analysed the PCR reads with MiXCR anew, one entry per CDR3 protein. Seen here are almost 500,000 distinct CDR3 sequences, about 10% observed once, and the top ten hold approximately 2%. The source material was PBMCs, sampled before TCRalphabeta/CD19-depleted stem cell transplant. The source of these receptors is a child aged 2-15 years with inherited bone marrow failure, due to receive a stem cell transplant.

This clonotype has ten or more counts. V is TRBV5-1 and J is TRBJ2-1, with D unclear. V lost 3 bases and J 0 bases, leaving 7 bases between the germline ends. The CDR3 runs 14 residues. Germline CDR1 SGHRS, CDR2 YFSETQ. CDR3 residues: CASSSVSSYNEQFF. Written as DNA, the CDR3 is TGCGCCAGCAGCTCCGTTTCCTCCTACAATGAGCAGTTCTTC.

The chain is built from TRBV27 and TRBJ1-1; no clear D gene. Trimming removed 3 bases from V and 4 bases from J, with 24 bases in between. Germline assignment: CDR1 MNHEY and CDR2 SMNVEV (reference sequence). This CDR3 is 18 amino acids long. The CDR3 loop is CASSLISPQTFPGTEAFF. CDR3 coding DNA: TGTGCCAGCAGTTTGATTAGCCCTCAGACATTCCCTGGCACTGAAGCTTTCTTT.

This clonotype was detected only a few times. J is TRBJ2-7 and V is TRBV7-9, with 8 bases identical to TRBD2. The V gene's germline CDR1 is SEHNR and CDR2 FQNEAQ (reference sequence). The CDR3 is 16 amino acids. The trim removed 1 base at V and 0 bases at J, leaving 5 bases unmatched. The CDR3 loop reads CASSLVERETSYEQYF. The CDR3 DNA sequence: TGTGCCAGCAGCTTAGTAGAGCGGGAGACCTCCTACGAGCAGTACTTC.

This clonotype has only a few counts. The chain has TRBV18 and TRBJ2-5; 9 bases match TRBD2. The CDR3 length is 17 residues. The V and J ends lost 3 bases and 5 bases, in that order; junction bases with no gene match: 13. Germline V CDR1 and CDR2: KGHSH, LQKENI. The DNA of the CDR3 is TGTGCCAGCTCACCCAATGGACTAGCGACTGGAGGGGAGACCCAGTACTTC. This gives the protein CASSPNGLATGGETQYF.

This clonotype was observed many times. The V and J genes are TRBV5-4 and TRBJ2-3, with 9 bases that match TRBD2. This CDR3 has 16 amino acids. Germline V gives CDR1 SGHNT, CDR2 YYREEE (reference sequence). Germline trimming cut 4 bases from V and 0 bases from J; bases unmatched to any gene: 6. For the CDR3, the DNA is TGTGCCAGCAGCAGGGCTAGCGGGGCTAGCACAGATACGCAGTATTTT. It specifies CASSRASGASTDTQYF.

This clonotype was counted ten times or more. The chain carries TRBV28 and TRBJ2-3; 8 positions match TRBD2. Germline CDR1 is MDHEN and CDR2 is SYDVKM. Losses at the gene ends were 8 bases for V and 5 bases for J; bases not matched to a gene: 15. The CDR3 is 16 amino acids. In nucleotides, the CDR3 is TGTGCCAGCGGGATCGATAGCGGGAACTGGGAAGATACGCAGTATTTT. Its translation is CASGIDSGNWEDTQYF.

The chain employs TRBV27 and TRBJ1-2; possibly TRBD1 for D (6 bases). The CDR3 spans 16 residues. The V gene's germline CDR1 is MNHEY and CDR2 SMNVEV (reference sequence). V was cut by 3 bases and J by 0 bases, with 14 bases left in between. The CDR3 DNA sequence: TGTGCCAGCAGTTTTACCCCCGGGACAACTAACTATGGCTACACCTTC. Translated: CASSFTPGTTNYGYTF.

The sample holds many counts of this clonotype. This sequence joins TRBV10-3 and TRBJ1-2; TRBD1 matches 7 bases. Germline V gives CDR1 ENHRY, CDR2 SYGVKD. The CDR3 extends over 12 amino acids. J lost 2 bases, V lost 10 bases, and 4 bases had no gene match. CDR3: CATWDSNYGYTF. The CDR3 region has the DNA TGTGCCACTTGGGACAGCAACTATGGCTACACCTTC.

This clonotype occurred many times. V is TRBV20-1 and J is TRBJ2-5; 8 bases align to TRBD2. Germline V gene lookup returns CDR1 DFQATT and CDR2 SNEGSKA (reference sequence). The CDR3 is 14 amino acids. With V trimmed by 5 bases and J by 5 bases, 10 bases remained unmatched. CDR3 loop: CSAPPTSGGETQYF. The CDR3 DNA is TGCAGTGCTCCCCCCACTAGCGGAGGGGAGACCCAGTACTTC.

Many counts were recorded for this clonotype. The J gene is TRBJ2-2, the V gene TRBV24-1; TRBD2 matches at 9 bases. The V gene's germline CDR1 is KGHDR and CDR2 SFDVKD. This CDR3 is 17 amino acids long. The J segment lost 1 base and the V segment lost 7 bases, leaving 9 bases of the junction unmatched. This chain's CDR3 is CATRPGLALRNTGELFF. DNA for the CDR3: TGTGCCACCAGGCCGGGACTAGCCCTGAGGAACACCGGGGAGCTGTTTTTT.

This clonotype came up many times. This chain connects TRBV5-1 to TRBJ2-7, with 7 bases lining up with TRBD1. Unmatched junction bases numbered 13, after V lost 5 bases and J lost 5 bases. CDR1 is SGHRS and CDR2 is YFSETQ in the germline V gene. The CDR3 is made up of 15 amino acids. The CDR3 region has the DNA TGCGCCAGCAGGAACCCAGGGGGAGTCCTCCACGAGCAGTACTTC. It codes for CASRNPGGVLHEQYF.

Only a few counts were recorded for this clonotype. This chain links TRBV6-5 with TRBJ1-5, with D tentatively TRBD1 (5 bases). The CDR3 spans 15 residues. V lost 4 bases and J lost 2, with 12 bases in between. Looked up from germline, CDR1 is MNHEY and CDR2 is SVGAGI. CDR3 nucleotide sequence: TGTGCCAGCAGTTCTATTCAGGGAGGCAATCAGCCCCAGCATTTT. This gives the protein CASSSIQGGNQPQHF.

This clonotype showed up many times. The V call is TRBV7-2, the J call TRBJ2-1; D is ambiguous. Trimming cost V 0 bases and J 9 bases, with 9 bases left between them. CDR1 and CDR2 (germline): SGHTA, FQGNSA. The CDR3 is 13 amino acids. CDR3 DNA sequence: TGTGCCAGCAGCTTAGCTTTGTTAGGTGAGCAGTTCTTC. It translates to CASSLALLGEQFF.

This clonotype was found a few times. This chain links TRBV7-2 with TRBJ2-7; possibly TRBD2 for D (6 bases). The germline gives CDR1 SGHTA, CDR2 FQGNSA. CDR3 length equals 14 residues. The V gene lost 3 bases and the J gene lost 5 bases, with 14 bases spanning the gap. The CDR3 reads CASSLYAGSHEQYF. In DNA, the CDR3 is TGTGCCAGCAGCTTGTACGCGGGATCCCACGAGCAGTACTTC.

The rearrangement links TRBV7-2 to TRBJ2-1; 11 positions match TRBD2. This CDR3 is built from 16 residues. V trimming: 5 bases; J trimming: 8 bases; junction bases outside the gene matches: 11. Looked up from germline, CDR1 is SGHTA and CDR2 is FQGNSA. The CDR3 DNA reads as TGTGCCAGCAGCCGAGAGGTAGCGGGAGGGCCCCATGAGCAGTTCTTC. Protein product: CASSREVAGGPHEQFF.

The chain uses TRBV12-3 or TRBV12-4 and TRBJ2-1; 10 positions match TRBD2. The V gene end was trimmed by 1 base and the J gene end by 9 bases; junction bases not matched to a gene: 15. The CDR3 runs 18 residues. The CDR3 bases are TGTGCCAGCAGTTTAGGGTCTAGCGGGAGACTTTATAGGGGTGAGCAGTTCTTC. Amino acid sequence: CASSLGSSGRLYRGEQFF.

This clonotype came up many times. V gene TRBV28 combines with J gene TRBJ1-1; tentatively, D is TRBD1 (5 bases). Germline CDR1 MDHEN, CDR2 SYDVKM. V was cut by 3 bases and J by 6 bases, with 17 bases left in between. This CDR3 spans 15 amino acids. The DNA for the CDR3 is TGTGCCAGCAGTTTCCATACGGGAGGGGTTCCTGAAGCTTTCTTT. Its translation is CASSFHTGGVPEAFF. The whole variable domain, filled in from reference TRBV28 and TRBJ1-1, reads DVKVTQSSRYLVKRTGEKVFLECVQDMDHENMFWYRQDPGLGLRLIYFSYDVKMKEKGDIPEGYSVSREKKERFSLILESASTNQTSMYLCASSFHTGGVPEAFFGQGTRLTVV.

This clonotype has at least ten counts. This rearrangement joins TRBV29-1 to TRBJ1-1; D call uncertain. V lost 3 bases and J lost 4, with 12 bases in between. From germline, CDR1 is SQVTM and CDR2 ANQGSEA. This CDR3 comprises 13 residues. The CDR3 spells CSVDWQAGTEAFF. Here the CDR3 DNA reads TGCAGCGTTGATTGGCAGGCGGGCACTGAAGCTTTCTTT.

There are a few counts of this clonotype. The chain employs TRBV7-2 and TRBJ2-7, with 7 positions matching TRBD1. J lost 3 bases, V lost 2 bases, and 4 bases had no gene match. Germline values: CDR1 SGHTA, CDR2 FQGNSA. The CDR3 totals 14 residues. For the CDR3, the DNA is TGTGCCAGCAGCTTAAGACAGGGTATCTACGAGCAGTACTTC. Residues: CASSLRQGIYEQYF.

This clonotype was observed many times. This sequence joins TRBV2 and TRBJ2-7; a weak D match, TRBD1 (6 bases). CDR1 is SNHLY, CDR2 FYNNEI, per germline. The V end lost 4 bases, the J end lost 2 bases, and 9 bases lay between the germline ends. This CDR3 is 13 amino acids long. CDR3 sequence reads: CASSVYRAYEQYF. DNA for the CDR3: TGTGCCAGCAGTGTTTACAGGGCCTACGAGCAGTACTTC.

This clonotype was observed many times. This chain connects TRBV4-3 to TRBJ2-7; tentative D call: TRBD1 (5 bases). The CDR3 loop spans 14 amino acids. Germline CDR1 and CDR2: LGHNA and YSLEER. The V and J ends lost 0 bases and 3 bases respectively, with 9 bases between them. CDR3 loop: CASSQDEQGYEQYF. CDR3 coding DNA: TGCGCCAGCAGCCAAGATGAGCAGGGCTACGAGCAGTACTTC.